Listed below are T cell receptor beta chains from one sample, sequenced in a study of somatic mutations in cytotoxic T cells in rheumatoid arthritis. The repertoire was sequenced with immunoSEQ multiplex PCR; TCRdb's copy has only in-frame clones and lacks some. The data contain some 12,000 clones, 60% to 80% of them seen just once; the ten biggest clones take up 14%. Sequencing was done on a sample of CD8+ T cells sorted from blood. Source of these receptors: a man in his fifties in good health. CDR3s include the opening cysteine and the closing phenylalanine or tryptophan. D genes are given only for firm matches. Clone size, where shown, is once, few, many, or a class for clones that have expanded.

J gene	clone size	V gene	D gene	CDR3 DNA	CDR3 protein
TRBJ1-1	.	TRBV6-1	TRBD1	TGTGCCAGCAGATCGGGACAGGCGAATGAAGCTTTCTTT	CASRSGQANEAFF
TRBJ2-7	.	TRBV6-5	.	TGTGCCAGCAGTTACGGGGACACCACCTACGAGCAGTACTTC	CASSYGDTTYEQYF
TRBJ2-2	.	TRBV6-5	.	TGTGCCAGCAGTTATTCAGCGAGCACCGGGGAGCTGTTTTTT	CASSYSASTGELFF
TRBJ2-2	once	TRBV6-5	TRBD2	TGTGCCAGCAGACACACGACTAGCGGGCCCGGGGAGCTGTTTTTT	CASRHTTSGPGELFF
TRBJ2-5	.	TRBV19	TRBD2	TGTGCCAGTAGTATCCCTAGCGGGGGCCAAGAGACCCAGTACTTC	CASSIPSGGQETQYF
TRBJ1-1	.	TRBV7-9	.	TGTGCCAGCAGCTCCGGGGCAGGGGAAATCCTGAACACTGAAGCTTTCTTT	CASSSGAGEILNTEAFF
TRBJ2-7	.	TRBV19	TRBD1	TGTGCCAGTAGCCGGGACAGGGACCGATACGAGCAGTACTTC	CASSRDRDRYEQYF
TRBJ2-6	.	TRBV4-1	.	TGCGCCAGCAGCCAAGATCGCGTTGGGGGTAGAGGGGCCAACGTCCTGACTTTC	CASSQDRVGGRGANVLTF
TRBJ1-2	.	TRBV7-9	TRBD1	TGTGCCAGCAGTTTAACAGGGGAAGGCTACACCTTC	CASSLTGEGYTF
TRBJ2-2	.	TRBV5-4	TRBD1	TGTGCCAGCAGCCAACGACAGGGTGGCACCGGGGAGCTGTTTTTT	CASSQRQGGTGELFF
TRBJ2-1	few	TRBV6-4	TRBD2	TGTGCCAGCAAGGAAACTAGCGCTACCACTGGGGATGAGCAGTTCTTC	CASKETSATTGDEQFF
TRBJ2-2	.	TRBV6-6	.	TGTGCCAGCAGTTACAACACCGGGGAGCTGTTTTTT	CASSYNTGELFF
TRBJ2-2	.	TRBV4-1	TRBD2	TGCGCCAGCAGCAAACGGGAGGGGGGAGCCGGGGAGCTGTTTTTT	CASSKREGGAGELFF
TRBJ2-3	few	TRBV7-9	.	TGTGCCAGCAGCAACACAGATACGCAGTATTTT	CASSNTDTQYF
TRBJ2-5	.	TRBV7-9	TRBD2	TGTGCCAGCAGCTGGGGACTAGCGGGGCCCGTGGGGGAGACCCAGTACTTC	CASSWGLAGPVGETQYF
TRBJ1-2	.	TRBV2	TRBD1	TGTGCCAGCAGTTCCACCAACAGGGGGAGGGGAGGCTACACCTTC	CASSSTNRGRGGYTF
TRBJ1-2	.	TRBV5-6	.	TGTGCCAGCAGCTCAACCCAGGGTTTCCTTAACTATGGCTACACCTTC	CASSSTQGFLNYGYTF